This T cell receptor (beta chain) is from a study of T cell responses to AZD1222 COVID-19 vaccine. Produced via immunoSEQ multiplex PCR; TCRdb's table is partial and in-frame only. The data show some 150,000 clones, with roughly 92% seen just once and around 3.5% held by the top ten. Turning to this clone: The antigen remains unidentified.

CDR3 length: 14 amino acids. V was clipped by 0 bases and J by 2 bases, with 8 bases between them. Germline-derived CDR1 and CDR2 are SGDLS and YYNGEE. Broader study findings: Mostly white British, mostly female donors; authors suggested clonal diversity may be underestimated. The number of AZD1222 recipients seropositive at baseline was only six.

Sequenced material: peripheral blood, taken 28 days after the second AZD1222 dose. The gene calls are TRBV9 and TRBJ1-2; D gene uncertain. This sequence was found in an adult who received the AZD1222 COVID-19 vaccine. The CDR3 sequence is CASSVVSNNYGYTF. For the CDR3, the DNA is TGTGCCAGCAGCGTAGTTAGTAACAACTATGGCTACACCTTC.